The clone carrying this T cell receptor beta chain was detected a few times. Its specificity is not known. The entry originates in a study of vaccination and CD4 T cells after COVID-19. Study-wide results and limits: The median count of SARS-CoV-2-reactive clonotypes rose from approximately 21 to 40, not significantly. Only after vaccination were a median about 90% of convalescents' reactive clones seen.

Germline V lookup: CDR1 SGHNT, CDR2 YENEEA. The V segment lost 1 base and the J segment 4 bases; nucleotides outside the gene matches: 2. The CDR3 has 15 amino acids. Treatment specified: 10-day PBMC culture with coronavirus spike peptide pools or control peptides (ViraFEST assay). An Oncomine TCR Beta short-read assay was used to sequence the DNA from cultured CD4+ T cells. MiXCR, applied by TCRdb to the PCR reads, yields one record per CDR3 protein. The table shows approximately 4,600 distinct CDR3 sequences, with around 30% occurring only once. This receptor was taken from a human donor who had recovered from COVID-19. The sequenced material came from CD4+ T cells from blood, cultured in vitro. The chain uses TRBV11-3 and TRBJ2-1; 9 positions agree with TRBD2. The CDR3 bases are TGTGCCAGCAGCTTAGCTAGCGGGGCTTACAATGAGCAGTTCTTC. This translates into CASSLASGAYNEQFF.